The sequence of this T cell receptor beta chain was determined in a study of technical replicates of blood from a handful of donors. The V segment lost 6 bases and the J segment 3 bases; nucleotides outside the gene matches: 7. The CDR3 runs to 15 residues. Germline-derived CDR1 and CDR2 are MNHNS and SASEGT. Data came from immunoSEQ multiplex PCR; TCRdb stores just in-frame clones and leaves some out. This sample carries about 79,000 clones, 91% of them seen once, and the ten largest clones take 0.3% to 0.45%. Sequencing input: T cells isolated from PBMCs. The chain combines TRBV6-1 with TRBJ2-2; TRBD2 agrees at 7 bases. The origin of this receptor is a human donor in good health. Some clones in this sample may be carry-over from other donors' samples. The CDR3 DNA follows: TGTGCCAGCAGAACCGCGGGAGTGCACACCGGGGAGCTGTTTTTT. Its protein product is CASRTAGVHTGELFF.